Detailed here is one T cell receptor beta chain. This sample was included in a study of blood T cell repertoires in COVID-19. In the study overall: Samples taken during acute and convalescent COVID-19 were collected in the United States, Italy and Spain. T cells, B-cell-depleted T cells, or PBMCs provided the cDNA or gDNA that served as material.

The authors' processing: Estimation of nucleated cell counts relied on the amplification of reference gene primers. Profiling relied on immunoSEQ multiplex PCR, and the TCRdb table lists in-frame clones only, not all of them. Clonal size and the V and J genes are those of that table, whereas D and trimming came from the DNA. The table lists around 230,000 clones, 65% to 85% of them singletons, with around 25% in the top ten. The TCR originated in a man between 40 and 49 years old with acute or convalescent COVID-19. Sequenced material: peripheral blood.

As DNA, the CDR3 is TGTGCCAGCAAAATGAGGAGGGCCGCGACCGGGGAGCTGTTTTTT. Protein sequence: CASKMRRAATGELFF. The V call is TRBV19, the J call TRBJ2-2; D is perhaps TRBD2 (6 bases). Per germline, CDR1 LNHDA and CDR2 SQIVND (reference sequence). This CDR3 contains 15 residues. The ends were cut back, 9 bases at V and 5 bases at J, with 19 bases in the middle.